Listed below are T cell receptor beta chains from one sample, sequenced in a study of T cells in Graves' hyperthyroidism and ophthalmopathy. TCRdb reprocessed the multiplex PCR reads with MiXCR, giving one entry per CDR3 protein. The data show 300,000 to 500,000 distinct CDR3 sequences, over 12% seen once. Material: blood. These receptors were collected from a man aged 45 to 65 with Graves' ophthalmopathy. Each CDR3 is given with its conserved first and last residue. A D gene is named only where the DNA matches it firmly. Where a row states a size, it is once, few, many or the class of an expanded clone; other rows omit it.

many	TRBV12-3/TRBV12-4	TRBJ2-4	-	CASNPGTAKNIQYF	TGTGCCAGCAATCCCGGGACAGCCAAAAACATTCAGTACTTC
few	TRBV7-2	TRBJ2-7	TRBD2	CASSRSTSGSHEQYF	TGTGCCAGCAGCAGATCAACTAGCGGGAGTCACGAGCAGTACTTC
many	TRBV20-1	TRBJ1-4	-	CSARADGEKLFF	TGCAGTGCTAGAGCGGACGGAGAAAAACTGTTTTTT
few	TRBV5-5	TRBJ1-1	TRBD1	CASSSGTGGTEAFF	TGTGCCAGCAGCTCCGGGACAGGGGGGACTGAAGCTTTCTTT
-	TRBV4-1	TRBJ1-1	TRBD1	CAGSQRDSDAEAFF	TGCGCCGGCAGCCAACGGGACAGTGACGCTGAAGCTTTCTTT
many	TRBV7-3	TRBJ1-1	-	CASSSGRNTEAFF	TGTGCCAGCAGCTCAGGGAGAAACACTGAAGCTTTCTTT
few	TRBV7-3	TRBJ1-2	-	CASIQRGFGYTF	TGTGCCAGCATCCAACGGGGCTTTGGCTACACCTTC
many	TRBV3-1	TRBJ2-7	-	CASSQSGIKLTEQYF	TGTGCCAGCAGCCAATCCGGGATCAAGCTCACCGAGCAGTACTTC
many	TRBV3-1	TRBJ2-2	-	CASSQGEKTGELFF	TGTGCCAGCAGCCAAGGCGAGAAGACCGGGGAGCTGTTTTTT
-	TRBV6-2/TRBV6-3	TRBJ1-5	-	CASSSAEPQHF	TGTGCCAGCAGTTCGGCGGAGCCCCAGCATTTT
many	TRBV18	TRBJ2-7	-	CASSSFLAVDSSYEQYF	TGTGCCAGCTCGTCCTTCCTGGCTGTGGATAGCTCCTACGAGCAGTACTTC